This entry features one TCR beta chain sequence. As yet, its antigen is unknown. V lost 0 bases and J 2 bases, leaving 11 bases between the germline ends. The CDR3 is made up of 17 amino acids. CDR1 is LGHNA, CDR2 YSLEER, per germline. The record originates from a study of shared clonotypes between healthy human individuals. Naive CD8 populations comprised CD45RO-negative cells positively selected for CCR7, excluding terminally differentiated effector memory CD45RA+ cells. Study observations and caveats: Relative to clonotypes present in all four donors, those not shared had lower generation probabilities. Naive subsets generally had larger estimated richness than memory subsets. The sharing of about 5.3% of naive CD4 clonotypes was seen across a handful of donors.

Only in-frame clones appear in the TCRdb table, and some are missing; sequencing was by immunoSEQ multiplex PCR. Of approximately 2,200,000 clones listed, 85% to 95% are singletons. The source material was naive CD8+ T cells from PBMCs. This rearrangement joins TRBV4-3 to TRBJ2-6; weak D call: TRBD2 (6 bases). The TCR originated in a man between 18 and 35 years old in good health. Some clones in this sample may be carry-over from other donors' samples. The CDR3 here is CASSQDPEGPGANVLTF. DNA of the CDR3: TGCGCCAGCAGCCAAGATCCGGAGGGGCCTGGGGCCAACGTCCTGACTTTC.